This T cell receptor (beta chain) was recorded in a study of Graves' ophthalmopathy and Graves' hyperthyroidism. TCR beta CDR3 regions were amplified from RNA transcripts. HTBI primers served in a first-round RT-PCR, which a second-round multiplex PCR followed. TCRdb recomputed calls from the multiplex PCR reads with MiXCR, one row per CDR3 protein. The sample holds 200,000 to 250,000 distinct CDR3 sequences, about 32% seen once. This clonotype showed up many times. The CDR3 extends over 13 amino acids. The V gene's germline CDR1 is SQVTM and CDR2 ANQGSEA. This clonotype was obtained from a man aged 45-60 years with Graves' ophthalmopathy. This chain uses TRBV29-1 with TRBJ2-7; possible D gene TRBD2, 7 bases. The sample was peripheral blood. CDR3 coding DNA: TGCAGTGGGGGGGGGGCAGGACCATACGAGCAGTACTTC. Protein: CSGGGAGPYEQYF.